This is a list of T cell receptor beta chains from one sample in a study of blood T cell repertoires in COVID-19. This table comes from immunoSEQ multiplex PCR, and its TCRdb copy is limited to in-frame clones, with some not included. This sample has approximately 9,200 clones; less than 90% occur once, and the top ten carry around 9%. Sequenced sample: peripheral blood. The receptors here all came from a man in his fifties or sixties with acute or convalescent COVID-19. CDR3s include the opening cysteine and the closing phenylalanine or tryptophan. D genes are given only for firm matches. Clone sizes are given selectively: once, few, many, or a class where the clone is expanded.

TRBD1	-	TRBJ1-2	TRBV7-9	TGTGCCAGCAGCCGATACCCCGGGACAGGGGGCGAAACCTATGGCTACACCTTC	CASSRYPGTGGETYGYTF
TRBD2	-	TRBJ2-1	TRBV7-2	TGTGCCAGCAGCTTAACGAGCGGGACTGGGAATGAGCAGTTCTTC	CASSLTSGTGNEQFF
-	-	TRBJ1-1	TRBV4-1	TGCGCCAGCAGAGTGGGGGGGGACACTGAAGCTTTCTTT	CASRVGGDTEAFF
TRBD1	once	TRBJ1-1	TRBV7-9	TGTGCCAGCAGCTTAGGGACAGGGGGCGCAGGGACTGAAGCTTTCTTT	CASSLGTGGAGTEAFF
TRBD1	-	TRBJ1-2	TRBV7-9	TGTGCCAGCAGCTCTCAGGACAGGTTCTATGGCTACACCTTC	CASSSQDRFYGYTF
TRBD2	once	TRBJ2-7	TRBV5-1	TGCGCCAGCAGCCCGGGGACTAGCGGGAGTCAAGAGCAGTACTTC	CASSPGTSGSQEQYF
TRBD1	-	TRBJ1-2	TRBV7-9	TGTGCCAGCAGCTCCGGGGACAGGAGATATGGCTACACCTTC	CASSSGDRRYGYTF
-	-	TRBJ2-5	TRBV12-3/TRBV12-4	TGTGCCAGTAGTCGGGGAGCCCAAGAGACCCAGTACTTC	CASSRGAQETQYF
-	-	TRBJ2-2	TRBV19	TGTGCCAGTAGCCTAGTTATAGCCGGGGAGCTGTTTTTT	CASSLVIAGELFF
-	medium-sized	TRBJ2-2	TRBV30	TGTGCCTGGAGTGTCCCCAGAAAGCGGACTACCGGGGAGCTGTTTTTT	CAWSVPRKRTTGELFF
TRBD1	-	TRBJ1-5	TRBV6-5	TGTGCCAGCAGTTTCGGACAGGCCAGGGAGCCCCAGCATTTT	CASSFGQAREPQHF